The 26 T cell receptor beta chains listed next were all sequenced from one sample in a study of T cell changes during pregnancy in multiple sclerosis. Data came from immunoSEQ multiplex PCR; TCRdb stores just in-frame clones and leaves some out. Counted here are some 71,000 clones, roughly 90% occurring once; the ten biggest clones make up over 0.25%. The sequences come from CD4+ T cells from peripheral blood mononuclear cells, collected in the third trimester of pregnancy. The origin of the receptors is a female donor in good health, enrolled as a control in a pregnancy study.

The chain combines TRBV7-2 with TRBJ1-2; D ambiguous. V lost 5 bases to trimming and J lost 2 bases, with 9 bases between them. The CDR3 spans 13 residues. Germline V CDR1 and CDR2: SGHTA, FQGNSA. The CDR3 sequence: CASSERRNYGYTF. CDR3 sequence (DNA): TGTGCCAGCAGCGAGCGACGGAACTATGGCTACACCTTC. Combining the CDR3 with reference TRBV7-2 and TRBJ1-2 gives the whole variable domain GAGVSQSPSNKVTEKGKDVELRCDPISGHTALYWYRQSLGQGLEFLIYFQGNSAPDKSGLPSDRFSAERTGGSVSTLTIQRTQQEDSAVYLCASSERRNYGYTFGSGTRLTVV.

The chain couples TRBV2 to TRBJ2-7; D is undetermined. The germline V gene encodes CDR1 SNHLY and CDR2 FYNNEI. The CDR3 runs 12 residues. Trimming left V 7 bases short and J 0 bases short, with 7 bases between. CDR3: CASKLDSYEQYF. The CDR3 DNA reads TGTGCCAGCAAATTAGACTCCTACGAGCAGTACTTC. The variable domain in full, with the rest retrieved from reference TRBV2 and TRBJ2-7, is EPEVTQTPSHQVTQMGQEVILRCVPISNHLYFYWYRQILGQKVEFLVSFYNNEISEKSEIFDDQFSVERPDGSNFTLKIRSTKLEDSAMYFCASKLDSYEQYFGPGTRLTVT.

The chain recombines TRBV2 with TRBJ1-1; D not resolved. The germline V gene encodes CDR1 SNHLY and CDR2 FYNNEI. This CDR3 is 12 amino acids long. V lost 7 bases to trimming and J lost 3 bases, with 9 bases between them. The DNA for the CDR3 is TGTGCCAGCACTACGGGGTACACTGAAGCTTTCTTT. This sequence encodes CASTTGYTEAFF.

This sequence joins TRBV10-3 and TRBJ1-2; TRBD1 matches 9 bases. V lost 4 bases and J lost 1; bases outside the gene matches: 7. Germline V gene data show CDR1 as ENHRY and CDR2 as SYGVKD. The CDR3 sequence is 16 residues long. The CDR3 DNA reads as TGTGCCATCAGTGTCAGAACAGGGGGCGGTAACTATGGCTACACCTTC. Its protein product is CAISVRTGGGNYGYTF.

DNA for the CDR3: TGTGCCAGTAGTATAGGGGGGGATTATGGCTACACCTTC. This sequence encodes CASSIGGDYGYTF. The chain links TRBV19 to TRBJ1-2; possible D gene TRBD1, 5 bases. V was clipped by 1 base and J by 5 bases, with 8 bases between them. The CDR3 spans 13 residues. Germline V gives CDR1 LNHDA, CDR2 SQIVND (reference sequence).

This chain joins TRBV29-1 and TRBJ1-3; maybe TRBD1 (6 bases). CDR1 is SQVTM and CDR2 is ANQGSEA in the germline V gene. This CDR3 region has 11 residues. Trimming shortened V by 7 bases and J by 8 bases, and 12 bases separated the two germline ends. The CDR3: CSANRADTIYF. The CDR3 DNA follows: TGCAGCGCCAACAGGGCGGACACCATATATTTT. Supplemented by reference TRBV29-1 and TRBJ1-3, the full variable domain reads SAVISQKPSRDICQRGTSLTIQCQVDSQVTMMFWYRQQPGQSLTLIATANQGSEATYESGFVIDKFPISRPNLTFSTLTVSNMSPEDSSIYLCSANRADTIYFGEGSWLTVV.

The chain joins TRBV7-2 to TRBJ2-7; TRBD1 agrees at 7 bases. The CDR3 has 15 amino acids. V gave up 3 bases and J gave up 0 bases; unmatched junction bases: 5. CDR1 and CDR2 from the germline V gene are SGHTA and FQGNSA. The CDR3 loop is CASSLDRTFSYEQYF. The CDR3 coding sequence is TGTGCCAGCAGCTTGGACAGGACTTTCTCCTACGAGCAGTACTTC.

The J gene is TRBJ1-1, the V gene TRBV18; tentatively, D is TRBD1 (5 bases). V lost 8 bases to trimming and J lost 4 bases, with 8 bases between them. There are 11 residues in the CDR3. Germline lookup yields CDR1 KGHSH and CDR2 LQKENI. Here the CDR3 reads CASGTRTEAFF. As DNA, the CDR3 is TGTGCCAGCGGGACTCGCACTGAAGCTTTCTTT.

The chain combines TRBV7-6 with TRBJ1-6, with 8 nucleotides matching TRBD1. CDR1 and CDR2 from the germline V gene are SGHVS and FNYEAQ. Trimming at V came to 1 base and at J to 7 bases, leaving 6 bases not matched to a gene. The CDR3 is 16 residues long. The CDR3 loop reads CASSLGGQASNSPLHF. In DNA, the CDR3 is TGTGCCAGCAGCTTAGGGGGACAGGCTTCGAATTCACCCCTCCACTTT.

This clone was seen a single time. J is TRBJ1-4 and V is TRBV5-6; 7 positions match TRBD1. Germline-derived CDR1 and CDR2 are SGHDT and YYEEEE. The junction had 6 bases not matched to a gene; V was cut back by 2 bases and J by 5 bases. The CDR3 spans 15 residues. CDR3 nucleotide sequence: TGTGCCAGCAGCTTCTCATCCAGGGGGAATGAAAAACTGTTTTTT. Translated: CASSFSSRGNEKLFF.

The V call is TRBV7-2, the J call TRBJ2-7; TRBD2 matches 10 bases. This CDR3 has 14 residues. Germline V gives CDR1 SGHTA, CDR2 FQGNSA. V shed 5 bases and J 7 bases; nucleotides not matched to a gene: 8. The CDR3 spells CASSPSAGGREQYF. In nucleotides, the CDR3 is TGTGCCAGCAGCCCGTCAGCGGGGGGGCGGGAGCAGTACTTC.

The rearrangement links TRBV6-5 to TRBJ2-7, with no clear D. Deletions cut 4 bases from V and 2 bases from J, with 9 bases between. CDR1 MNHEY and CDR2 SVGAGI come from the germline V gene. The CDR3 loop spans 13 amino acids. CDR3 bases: TGTGCCAGCAGTTTCCTGGGCCCCTACGAGCAGTACTTC. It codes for CASSFLGPYEQYF.

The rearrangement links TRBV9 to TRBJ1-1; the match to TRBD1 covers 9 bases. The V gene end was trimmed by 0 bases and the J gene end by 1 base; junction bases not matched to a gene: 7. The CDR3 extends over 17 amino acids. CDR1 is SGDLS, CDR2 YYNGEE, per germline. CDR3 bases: TGTGCCAGCAGCGTAGAAGGGACAGGGCGAACGAACACTGAAGCTTTCTTT. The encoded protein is CASSVEGTGRTNTEAFF.

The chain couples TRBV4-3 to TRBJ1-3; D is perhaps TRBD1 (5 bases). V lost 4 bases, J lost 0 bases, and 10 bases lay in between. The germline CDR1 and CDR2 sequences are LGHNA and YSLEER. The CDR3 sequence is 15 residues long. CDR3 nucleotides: TGCGCCAGCAGCCGCAGGGCGAGCTCTGGAAACACCATATATTTT. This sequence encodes CASSRRASSGNTIYF.

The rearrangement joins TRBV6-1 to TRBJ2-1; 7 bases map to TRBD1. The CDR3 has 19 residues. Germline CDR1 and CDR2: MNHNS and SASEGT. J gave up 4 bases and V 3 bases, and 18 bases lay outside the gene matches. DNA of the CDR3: TGTGCCAGCAGTGAGTTCGCCAATCACCGGGACAGCCTTTACAATGAGCAGTTCTTC. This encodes CASSEFANHRDSLYNEQFF.

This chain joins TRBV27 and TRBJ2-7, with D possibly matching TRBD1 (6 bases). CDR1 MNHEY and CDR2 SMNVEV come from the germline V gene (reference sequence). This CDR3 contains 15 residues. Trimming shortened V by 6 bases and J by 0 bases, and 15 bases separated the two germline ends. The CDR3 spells CASRQQGVSSYEQYF. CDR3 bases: TGTGCCAGCAGACAACAGGGAGTGAGCTCCTACGAGCAGTACTTC.

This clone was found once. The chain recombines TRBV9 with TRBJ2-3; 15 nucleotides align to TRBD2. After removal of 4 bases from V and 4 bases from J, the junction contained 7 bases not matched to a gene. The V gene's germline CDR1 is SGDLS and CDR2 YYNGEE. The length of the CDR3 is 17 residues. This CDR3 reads CASSRGLAGGVADTQYF. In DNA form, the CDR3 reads TGTGCCAGCAGCAGGGGACTAGCGGGGGGCGTGGCAGATACGCAGTATTTT.

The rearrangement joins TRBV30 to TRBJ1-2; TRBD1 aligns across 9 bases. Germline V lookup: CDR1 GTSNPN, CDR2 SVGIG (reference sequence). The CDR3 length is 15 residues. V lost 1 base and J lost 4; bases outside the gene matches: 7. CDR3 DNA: TGTGCCTGGAGTGCAGACAGGGGGGGAAGCTATGGCTACACCTTC. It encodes CAWSADRGGSYGYTF.

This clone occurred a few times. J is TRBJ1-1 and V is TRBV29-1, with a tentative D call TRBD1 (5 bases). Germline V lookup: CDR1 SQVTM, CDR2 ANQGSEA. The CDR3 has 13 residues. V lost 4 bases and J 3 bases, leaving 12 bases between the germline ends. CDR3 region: CSVGTGGDTEAFF. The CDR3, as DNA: TGCAGCGTTGGGACGGGGGGGGACACTGAAGCTTTCTTT.

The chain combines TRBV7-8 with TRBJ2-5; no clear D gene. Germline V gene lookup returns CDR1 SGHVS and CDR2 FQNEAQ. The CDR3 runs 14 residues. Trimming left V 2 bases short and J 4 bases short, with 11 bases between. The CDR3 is CASSLLYSRETQYF. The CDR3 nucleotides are TGTGCCAGCAGCTTATTGTACTCCCGAGAGACCCAGTACTTC.

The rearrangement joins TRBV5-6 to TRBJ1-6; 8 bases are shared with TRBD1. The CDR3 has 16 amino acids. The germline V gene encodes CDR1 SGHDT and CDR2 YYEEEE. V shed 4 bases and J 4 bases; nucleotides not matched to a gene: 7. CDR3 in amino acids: CASSTDRGLYNSPLHF. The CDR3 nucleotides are TGTGCCAGCAGCACTGACAGGGGACTATATAATTCACCCCTCCACTTT. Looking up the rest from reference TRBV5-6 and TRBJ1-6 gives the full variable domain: DAGVTQSPTHLIKTRGQQVTLRCSPKSGHDTVSWYQQALGQGPQFIFQYYEEEERQRGNFPDRFSGHQFPNYSSELNVNALLLGDSALYLCASSTDRGLYNSPLHFGNGTRLTVT.

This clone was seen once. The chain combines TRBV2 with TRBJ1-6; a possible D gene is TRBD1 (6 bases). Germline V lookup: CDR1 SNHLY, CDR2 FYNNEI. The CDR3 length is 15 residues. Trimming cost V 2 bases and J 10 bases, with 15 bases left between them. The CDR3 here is CASSELGQGRSPLHF. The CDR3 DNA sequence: TGTGCCAGCAGTGAACTGGGGCAGGGGCGATCACCCCTCCACTTT.

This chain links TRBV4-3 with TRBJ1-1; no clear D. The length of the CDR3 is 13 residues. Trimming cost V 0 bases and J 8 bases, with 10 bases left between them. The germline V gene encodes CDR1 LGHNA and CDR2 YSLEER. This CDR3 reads CASSQDILREAFF. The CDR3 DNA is TGCGCCAGCAGCCAAGATATTTTGAGGGAAGCTTTCTTT.

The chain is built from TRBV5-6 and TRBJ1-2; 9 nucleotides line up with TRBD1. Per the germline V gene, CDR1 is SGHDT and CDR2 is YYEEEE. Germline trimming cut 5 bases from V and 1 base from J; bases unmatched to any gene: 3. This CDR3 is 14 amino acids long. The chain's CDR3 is CASRETGGNYGYTF. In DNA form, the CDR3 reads TGTGCCAGCAGGGAGACAGGGGGTAACTATGGCTACACCTTC.

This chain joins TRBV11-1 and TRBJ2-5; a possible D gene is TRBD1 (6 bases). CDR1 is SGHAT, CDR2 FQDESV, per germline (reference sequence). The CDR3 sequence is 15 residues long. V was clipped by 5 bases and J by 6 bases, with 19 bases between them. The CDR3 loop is CASSERRQGKQTQYF. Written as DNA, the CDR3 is TGTGCCAGCAGCGAGAGGCGGCAGGGGAAGCAGACCCAGTACTTC.

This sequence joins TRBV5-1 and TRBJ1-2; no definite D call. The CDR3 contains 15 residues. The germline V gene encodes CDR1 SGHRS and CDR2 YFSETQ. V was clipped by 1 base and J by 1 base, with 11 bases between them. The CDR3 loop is CASSLSGINNYGYTF. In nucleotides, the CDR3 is TGCGCCAGCAGCTTGTCGGGGATTAATAACTATGGCTACACCTTC.